This TCR beta chain was retrieved from a study of radiotherapy plus CTLA-4 blockade in lung cancer (dated by TCRdb to 2017 to 2018). With regard to the full study: Objective responses were observed in roughly a sixth of enrolled patients, and disease control was achieved in less than 35%.

The CDR3, cysteine through phenylalanine, is 14 amino acids long. Only the CDR3 DNA is retained, 42 bases long and in frame from the first base. Trimming takes 6 bases from V and 2 bases from J, and the germline ends sit 14 bases apart. CDR1 and CDR2 were assigned from the germline V gene as SNHLY and FYNNEI. Comment on this clone: Its specific antigen is unknown. It has no much larger one-base neighbor in the sample; base qualities were not kept.

Library preparation employed the immunoSEQ multiplex PCR assay. Drawn from immuneACCESS, this table holds only the in-frame rearrangements with V and J called that TCRdb kept. Clones are partly lost; checked studies trace under half to an unresolved V gene and leave the rest unexplained. The sample profile shows some 45,000 clones; approximately 76% of them were found once. The biggest ten clones account for approximately 8.8% of the sample. Focal radiation therapy combined with CTLA-4 blockade (ipilimumab) was tested in patients with chemo-refractory metastatic non-small-cell lung cancer. General conclusions and limits of the study: After treatment with radiotherapy and ipilimumab, TCR clones that came from tumors expanded in the peripheral blood. Early dynamic changes in blood T cell clones, together with increased serum interferon-beta after radiation, were reported as the strongest predictors of response.

The TCR sequence derives from a human donor with non-small cell lung cancer who had stable disease on radiotherapy plus ipilimumab. The chain couples TRBV2 to TRBJ2-7; a tentative D call is TRBD1 (6 bases match). The sample here was peripheral blood, taken from a patient treated with radiotherapy plus ipilimumab. The CDR3 has the sequence CASSDRTGTYEQYF. The bases are TGTGCCAGCAGCGATAGAACAGGGACCTACGAGCAGTACTTC.